A selection of T cell receptor beta chains follows, all from one sample in a study of blood T cell repertoires in COVID-19. Profiled with immunoSEQ multiplex PCR; TCRdb holds only in-frame clones, not every one. This table has about 240,000 clones, roughly 87% appearing once. Sequences were obtained from peripheral blood. The receptors come from a man aged 60 to 75 who had recovered from COVID-19. The CDR3 runs from the conserved cysteine through the conserved F or W. D genes are given only for firm matches. Rows give clone size only sometimes, using once, few, many, or a class for an expanded clone.

v_call: TRBV24-1; d_call: NA; clone_size: NA; j_call: TRBJ2-1; cdr3_nt: NA; cdr3_aa: CATSVPGIDEQFF
v_call: TRBV3-1/TRBV3-2; d_call: NA; clone_size: NA; j_call: TRBJ1-2; cdr3_nt: TGTGCCAGCAGCCAGCCTGGGGCAGCTAACTATGGCTACACCTTC; cdr3_aa: CASSQPGAANYGYTF
v_call: TRBV5-1; d_call: NA; clone_size: NA; j_call: TRBJ1-1; cdr3_nt: TGCGCCAGCAGCTTGGGGTCTATGAACACTGAAGCTTTCTTT; cdr3_aa: CASSLGSMNTEAFF
v_call: TRBV2; d_call: NA; clone_size: NA; j_call: TRBJ2-1; cdr3_nt: TGTGCCAGCCGGCGGGACGTCGATGAGCAGTTCTTC; cdr3_aa: CASRRDVDEQFF
v_call: TRBV11-2; d_call: NA; clone_size: NA; j_call: TRBJ2-3; cdr3_nt: TGTGCCAGCAGCTTATCGCGGGGGCTTAGAGATACGCAGTATTTT; cdr3_aa: CASSLSRGLRDTQYF
v_call: TRBV18; d_call: TRBD1; clone_size: once; j_call: TRBJ2-5; cdr3_nt: TGTGCCAGCTCACCAGACAGGGTCGGGGAGACCCAGTACTTC; cdr3_aa: CASSPDRVGETQYF
v_call: TRBV29-1; d_call: NA; clone_size: NA; j_call: TRBJ2-3; cdr3_nt: TGCAGCGTGACTAGTAAAGATACGCAGTATTTT; cdr3_aa: CSVTSKDTQYF
v_call: TRBV18; d_call: NA; clone_size: NA; j_call: TRBJ2-1; cdr3_nt: TGTGCCAGCTCACGACAGGTCGACTACAATGAGCAGTTCTTC; cdr3_aa: CASSRQVDYNEQFF
v_call: TRBV6-5; d_call: NA; clone_size: NA; j_call: TRBJ2-3; cdr3_nt: TGTGCCAGCAGTCCAGGACAAAGCACAGATACGCAGTATTTT; cdr3_aa: CASSPGQSTDTQYF
v_call: TRBV20-1; d_call: NA; clone_size: NA; j_call: TRBJ1-3; cdr3_nt: TGCAGCGTATCCACGCGGAACACCATATATTTT; cdr3_aa: CSVSTRNTIYF